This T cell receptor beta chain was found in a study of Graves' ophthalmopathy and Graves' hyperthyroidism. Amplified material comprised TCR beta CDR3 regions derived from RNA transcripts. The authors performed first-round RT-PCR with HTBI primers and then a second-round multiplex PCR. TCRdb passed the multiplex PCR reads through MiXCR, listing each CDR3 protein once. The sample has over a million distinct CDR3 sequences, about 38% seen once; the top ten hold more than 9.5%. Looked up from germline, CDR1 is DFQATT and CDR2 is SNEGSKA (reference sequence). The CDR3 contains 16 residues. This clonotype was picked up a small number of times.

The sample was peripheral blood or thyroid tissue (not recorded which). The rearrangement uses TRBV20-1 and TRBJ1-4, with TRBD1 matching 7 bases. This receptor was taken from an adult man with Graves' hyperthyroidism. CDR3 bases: TGCCCTCGCCCGGGCGTCAGGGGGGGTTCTAATGAAAAACTGTTTTTT. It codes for CPRPGVRGGSNEKLFF.